This T cell receptor beta chain was observed in a study of blood T cells in healthy people across ages. For this clonotype: Antigen unknown.

Together with a sample-barcoded 5' primer, a J-beta primer mix was included in a second PCR lasting about 7 to 12 cycles. The authors tagged each cDNA molecule using a template-switch adaptor with 12 random nucleotides. TCRdb re-analysed the 5' RACE reads in MiXCR, keeping a single row per CDR3 protein. Of some 900,000 distinct CDR3 sequences in the sample, around 48% were seen once. General observations from the study: The study found TCR beta diversity correlated strongly with naive T cell percentage.

This sequence originates from a man aged 25-45 years in good health. The sample consisted of blood.

DNA for the CDR3: TGTGCCAGCAGCTTAAGCGACCCTGACATTAGTGAGCAGTTCTTC. Translated, it gives CASSLSDPDISEQFF. V gene TRBV11-2 combines with J gene TRBJ2-1; no reliable D call. Trimming left V 2 bases short and J 9 bases short, with 17 bases between. Looked up from germline, CDR1 is SGHAT and CDR2 is FQNNGV. The CDR3 is 15 amino acids.